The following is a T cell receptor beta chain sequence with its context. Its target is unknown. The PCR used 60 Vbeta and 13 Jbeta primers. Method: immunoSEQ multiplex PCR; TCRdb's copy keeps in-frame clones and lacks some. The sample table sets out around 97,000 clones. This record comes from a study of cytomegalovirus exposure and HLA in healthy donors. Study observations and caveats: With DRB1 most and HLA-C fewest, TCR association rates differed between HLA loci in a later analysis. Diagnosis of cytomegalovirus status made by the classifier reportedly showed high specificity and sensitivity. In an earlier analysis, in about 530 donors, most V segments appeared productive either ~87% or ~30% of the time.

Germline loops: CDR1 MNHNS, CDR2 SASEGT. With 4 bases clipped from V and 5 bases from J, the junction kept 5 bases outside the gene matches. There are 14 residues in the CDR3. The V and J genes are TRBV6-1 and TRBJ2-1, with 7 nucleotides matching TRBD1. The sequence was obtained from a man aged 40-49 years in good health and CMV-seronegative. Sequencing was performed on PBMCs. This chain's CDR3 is CASSARTGDNEQFF. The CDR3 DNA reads TGTGCCAGCAGTGCCCGGACAGGAGACAATGAGCAGTTCTTC.